The 21 T cell receptor beta chains in this list originate from one sample, sequenced in a study of OX40 agonist ivuxolimab in advanced cancers. Sequenced by immunoSEQ multiplex PCR; TCRdb stores in-frame clones only, minus some. The table has 30,000 to 40,000 clones, 82% seen once. The sequencing here drew on CD4+ or CD8+ T cells sorted from blood, taken in a trial of the OX40 agonist ivuxolimab. All receptors come from an adult with an advanced solid tumor such as melanoma, head and neck, liver or kidney cancer.

This chain connects TRBV18 to TRBJ1-2; a possible D gene is TRBD1 (6 bases). This CDR3 is built from 15 residues. Per germline, CDR1 KGHSH and CDR2 LQKENI. Deletions cut 4 bases from V and 6 bases from J, with 18 bases between. CDR3 loop: CASSQNTGTRDGYTF. The CDR3 coding sequence is TGTGCCAGCTCACAAAATACAGGGACGCGGGATGGCTACACCTTC.

The rearrangement joins TRBV10-1 to TRBJ1-2; 9 bases match TRBD1. Germline V lookup: CDR1 WNHNN, CDR2 SYGVQD (reference sequence). The CDR3 consists of 13 residues. V lost 0 bases to trimming and J lost 8 bases; unmatched junction nucleotides: 1. CDR3 DNA sequence: TGCGCCAGCAGTGAGTCGACAGGGGGAGGCTACACCTTC. It is translated as CASSESTGGGYTF.

V usage is TRBV15 and J usage is TRBJ2-7; 9 bases are a match to TRBD1. V dropped 0 bases and J dropped 5; count of bases not matched to a gene: 8. This CDR3 comprises 16 residues. Germline CDR1 LNHNV, CDR2 YYDKDF (reference sequence). This CDR3 reads CATSREGTGGLNEQYF. DNA for the CDR3: TGTGCCACCAGCAGAGAGGGAACAGGGGGCTTGAACGAGCAGTACTTC.

The chain recombines TRBV14 with TRBJ2-7; possibly TRBD2 for D (5 bases). The CDR3 consists of 12 residues. Germline V gene data show CDR1 as SGHDN and CDR2 as FVKESK. V was trimmed by 4 bases and J by 1 base, leaving 5 bases between them. The CDR3 sequence is CASSRESYEQYF. The CDR3, as DNA: TGTGCCAGCAGCCGGGAGTCCTACGAGCAGTACTTC.

This clone was seen a single time. The chain joins TRBV28 to TRBJ1-1, with D unresolved. V lost 8 bases to trimming and J lost 1 base, with 8 bases between them. Germline CDR1 reads MDHEN; CDR2 reads SYDVKM. This CDR3 has 12 residues. The CDR3, as DNA: TGTGCCAGCGGTAGGGAGAACACTGAAGCTTTCTTT. It translates to CASGRENTEAFF.

V is TRBV6-5 and J is TRBJ2-1; a weak D match, TRBD1 (6 bases). Trimming shortened V by 0 bases and J by 0 bases, and 9 bases separated the two germline ends. Per germline, CDR1 MNHEY and CDR2 SVGAGI. CDR3 size: 16 residues. The CDR3 DNA is TGTGCCAGCAGTTACTCGGGGGACACCTCCTACAATGAGCAGTTCTTC. Its protein is CASSYSGDTSYNEQFF.

This sequence joins TRBV25-1 and TRBJ2-1, with 9 bases that match TRBD1. This CDR3 is 16 amino acids long. After removal of 4 bases from V and 7 bases from J, the junction contained 11 bases not matched to a gene. Germline lookup yields CDR1 MGHDK and CDR2 SYGVNS. The CDR3 is CASSVRPGQGVNEQFF. DNA of the CDR3: TGTGCCAGCAGTGTCAGACCGGGACAGGGAGTAAATGAGCAGTTCTTC.

This chain uses TRBV29-1 with TRBJ2-7, with 7 bases lining up with TRBD1. The CDR3 loop spans 10 amino acids. Germline-derived CDR1 and CDR2 are SQVTM and ANQGSEA. Losses at the gene ends were 1 base for V and 12 bases for J; bases not matched to a gene: 3. CDR3 residues: CSVEADRRYF. DNA of the CDR3: TGCAGCGTTGAAGCGGACAGGCGGTACTTC.

The genes are TRBV10-3 and TRBJ2-5; D call uncertain. CDR1 is ENHRY and CDR2 is SYGVKD in the germline V gene. CDR3 length: 12 residues. V shed 3 bases and J shed 2 bases, with 4 bases lying between them. The CDR3 nucleotides are TGTGCCATCAGTGAACCGCAAGAGACCCAGTACTTC. Its translation: CAISEPQETQYF.

The chain joins TRBV4-2 to TRBJ2-5, with D uncertain. Germline V lookup: CDR1 LGHNA, CDR2 YNFKEQ. Trimming took 1 base from V and 3 from J, leaving 9 bases between them. CDR3 length: 14 residues. Written as DNA, the CDR3 is TGTGCCAGCAGCCAAGGGCTAGTCAAAGAGACCCAGTACTTC. Translation: CASSQGLVKETQYF.

This sequence joins TRBV9 and TRBJ2-5; D is ambiguous. Germline CDR1 reads SGDLS; CDR2 reads YYNGEE. This CDR3 contains 14 residues. V was shortened by 6 bases and J by 7 bases, with 19 bases between the two germline ends. The DNA for the CDR3 is TGTGCCAGCACCCCGGCCCCGGATCAGTGGACCCAGTACTTC. Translating gives CASTPAPDQWTQYF.

V gene TRBV6-6 combines with J gene TRBJ2-7; 7 positions match TRBD2. V was clipped by 7 bases and J by 0 bases; unmatched bases: 3. This CDR3 contains 13 residues. The germline V gene has CDR1 MNHNY and CDR2 SVGAGI (reference sequence). CDR3 DNA: TGTGCCAGCACAGGGACTAACTCCTACGAGCAGTACTTC. The encoded protein is CASTGTNSYEQYF.

This chain links TRBV2 with TRBJ1-4; possible D gene TRBD1, 6 bases. CDR1 is SNHLY, CDR2 FYNNEI, per germline. This CDR3 spans 15 amino acids. V was shortened by 6 bases and J by 5 bases, with 16 bases between the two germline ends. The CDR3 loop is CASSAQRTVNEKLFF. As DNA, the CDR3 is TGTGCCAGCAGCGCACAGCGGACAGTAAATGAAAAACTGTTTTTT.

The genes are TRBV19 and TRBJ1-5; D uncertain. Trimming cost V 0 bases and J 7 bases, with 10 bases left between them. Germline V CDR1 and CDR2: LNHDA, SQIVND (reference sequence). The CDR3 runs to 14 residues. The DNA for the CDR3 is TGTGCCAGTAGTATAGAAGGAATAGGGCAGCCCCAGCATTTT. It translates to CASSIEGIGQPQHF.

The V and J genes are TRBV5-6 and TRBJ2-2; TRBD2 might be the D (5 bases). Germline-derived CDR1 and CDR2 are SGHDT and YYEEEE. This CDR3 has 15 amino acids. Trimming stripped 1 base from V and 7 bases from J, with 14 bases between. CDR3 in DNA: TGTGCCAGCAGCTTGAGGTTAGGAGGAAGCGGGGAGCTGTTTTTT. This translates into CASSLRLGGSGELFF.

This chain uses TRBV7-2 with TRBJ2-1, with 9 bases identical to TRBD2. The V gene end was trimmed by 6 bases and the J gene end by 5 bases; junction bases not matched to a gene: 17. Germline assignment: CDR1 SGHTA and CDR2 FQGNSA. The CDR3 sequence is 18 residues long. The CDR3 is CASRHRALLAGGDNEQFF. The CDR3 nucleotides are TGTGCCAGCAGACACCGGGCCCTACTAGCGGGTGGGGACAATGAGCAGTTCTTC.

The V call is TRBV28, the J call TRBJ2-7, with 10 bases matching TRBD1. From germline, CDR1 is MDHEN and CDR2 SYDVKM. The V gene end was trimmed by 6 bases and the J gene end by 3 bases; junction bases not matched to a gene: 8. The CDR3 runs to 15 residues. The CDR3 protein is CASSLPGTGDYEQYF. The CDR3 coding sequence is TGTGCCAGCAGCCTTCCCGGGACAGGGGACTACGAGCAGTACTTC.

This sequence joins TRBV5-5 and TRBJ2-7; TRBD1 is a possible D gene (5 bases). V lost 0 bases, J lost 4 bases, and 14 bases lay in between. Germline V gene lookup returns CDR1 SGHKS and CDR2 YYEKEE (reference sequence). This CDR3 spans 15 amino acids. Written as DNA, the CDR3 is TGTGCCAGCAGCTTGGCCACAGGTCCCCTTTACGAGCAGTACTTC. The encoded protein is CASSLATGPLYEQYF.

The chain employs TRBV29-1 and TRBJ1-1, with a weak D call TRBD1 (5 bases). The CDR3 consists of 13 residues. Germline loops: CDR1 SQVTM, CDR2 ANQGSEA. Trimming removed 7 bases from V and 1 base from J, with 13 bases in between. Written as DNA, the CDR3 is TGCAGCGCCGCAGGGTCGGGGAACACTGAAGCTTTCTTT. It translates to CSAAGSGNTEAFF.

This chain connects TRBV7-2 to TRBJ2-7, with TRBD1 as a possible D gene (6 bases). Germline CDR1 reads SGHTA; CDR2 reads FQGNSA. Trimming shortened V by 5 bases and J by 4 bases, and 15 bases separated the two germline ends. The length of the CDR3 is 14 residues. The CDR3 is CASSQGSNKYEQYF. The CDR3 bases are TGTGCCAGCAGCCAGGGGTCCAATAAGTACGAGCAGTACTTC.

The gene calls are TRBV4-2 and TRBJ2-7; 8 nucleotides line up with TRBD2. Germline trimming cut 1 base from V and 5 bases from J; bases unmatched to any gene: 10. This CDR3 has 16 residues. From germline, CDR1 is LGHNA and CDR2 YNFKEQ. The CDR3: CASSQGIVPGGHEQYF. The CDR3 DNA reads TGTGCCAGCAGCCAAGGAATTGTACCGGGAGGGCACGAGCAGTACTTC.